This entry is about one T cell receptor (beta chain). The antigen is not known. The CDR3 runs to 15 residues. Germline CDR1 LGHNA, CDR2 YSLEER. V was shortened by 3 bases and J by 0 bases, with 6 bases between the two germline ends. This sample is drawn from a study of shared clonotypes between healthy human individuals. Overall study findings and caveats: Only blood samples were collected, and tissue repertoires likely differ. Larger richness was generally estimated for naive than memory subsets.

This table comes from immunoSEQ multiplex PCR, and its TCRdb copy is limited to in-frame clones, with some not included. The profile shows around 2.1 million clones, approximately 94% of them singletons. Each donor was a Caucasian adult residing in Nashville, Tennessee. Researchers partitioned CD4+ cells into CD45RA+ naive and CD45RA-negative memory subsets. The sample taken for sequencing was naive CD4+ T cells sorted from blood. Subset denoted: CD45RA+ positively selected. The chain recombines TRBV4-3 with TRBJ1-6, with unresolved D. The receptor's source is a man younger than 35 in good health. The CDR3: CASSQESSYNSPLHF. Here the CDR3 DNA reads TGCGCCAGCAGCCAGGAGAGCTCCTATAATTCACCCCTCCACTTT.